The 24 T cell receptor beta chains given below trace back to one sample, sequenced in a study of identical twins. TCRdb used MiXCR to reprocess the 5' RACE reads, holding one entry per CDR3 protein. The sample consists of 650,000 to 750,000 distinct CDR3 sequences, about 20% of them appearing once. These records were also assigned to another study, of T cells expressing NK-cell markers.

Input material: PBMCs. The origin of the receptors is a woman aged 18-30 years in good health.

This clonotype occurred a few times. The chain couples TRBV20-1 to TRBJ2-5, with D perhaps being TRBD1 or TRBD2 (5 bases each). The CDR3 runs 13 residues. V lost 3 bases and J lost 2, with 10 bases in between. CDR1 is DFQATT, CDR2 SNEGSKA, per germline (reference sequence). CDR3 in amino acids: CSASRDQQETQYF. CDR3 bases: TGCAGTGCTAGCCGGGACCAACAAGAGACCCAGTACTTC.

This clonotype has a count of ten or more. The rearrangement links TRBV12-3 or TRBV12-4 to TRBJ2-7; TRBD2 agrees at 10 bases. The ends lost 4 bases at V and 0 bases at J; junction bases unmatched: 6. The CDR3 runs to 16 residues. The CDR3 nucleotides read TGTGCCAGCAGTTATAAAAGCGGGGGGGCCTCCTACGAGCAGTACTTC. This sequence encodes CASSYKSGGASYEQYF.

This clonotype was seen a few times. This sequence joins TRBV20-1 and TRBJ2-3; D call uncertain. Germline-derived CDR1 and CDR2 are DFQATT and SNEGSKA (reference sequence). V was shortened by 8 bases and J by 3 bases, with 9 bases between the two germline ends. The CDR3 covers 11 residues. CDR3 loop: CSSPGTDTQYF. In nucleotides, the CDR3 is TGCAGTTCCCCTGGGACAGATACGCAGTATTTT.

Many counts were recorded for this clonotype. The chain links TRBV20-1 to TRBJ2-3; possibly TRBD2 for D (6 bases). Trimming removed 8 bases from V and 4 bases from J, with 10 bases in between. The CDR3 spans 11 residues. The germline V gene has CDR1 DFQATT and CDR2 SNEGSKA (reference sequence). Written as DNA, the CDR3 is TGCAGTCGAGCGGGCGCAGATACGCAGTATTTT. Its translation is CSRAGADTQYF.

V is TRBV5-1 and J is TRBJ1-6, with D unresolved. With 2 bases removed from V and 7 bases from J, the gap between germline ends came to 13 bases. This CDR3 has 15 amino acids. The germline gives CDR1 SGHRS, CDR2 YFSETQ. The CDR3 DNA reads TGCGCCAGCAGCTTTGGCGCAGGAGGCAATTCACCCCTCCACTTT. Translated, it gives CASSFGAGGNSPLHF.

This clonotype was observed a few times. In DNA, the CDR3 is TGTGCCAGCAGTTTATCTGTGAATACCTGGGACAGTAACACTGAAGCTTTCTTT. It codes for CASSLSVNTWDSNTEAFF. This chain connects TRBV27 to TRBJ1-1; TRBD1 agrees at 7 bases. The ends lost 0 bases at V and 2 bases at J; junction bases unmatched: 12. CDR1 and CDR2 from the germline V gene are MNHEY and SMNVEV (reference sequence). This CDR3 is built from 18 residues.

The sample holds a few counts of this clonotype. The J gene is TRBJ1-1, the V gene TRBV6-1; D unclear. Germline-derived CDR1 and CDR2 are MNHNS and SASEGT. Trimming took 3 bases from V and 10 from J, leaving 12 bases between them. The CDR3 covers 12 residues. CDR3: CASSESGMGAFF. The DNA of the CDR3 is TGTGCCAGCAGTGAGAGCGGGATGGGAGCTTTCTTT.

The chain joins TRBV9 to TRBJ2-1; perhaps D is TRBD1 or TRBD2 (5 bases each). Per germline, CDR1 SGDLS and CDR2 YYNGEE. V lost 4 bases to trimming and J lost 0 bases, with 11 bases between them. The CDR3 is 15 residues long. CDR3 DNA sequence: TGTGCCAGCAGCCATGGGGGTAGCTCCTACAATGAGCAGTTCTTC. This sequence encodes CASSHGGSSYNEQFF.

The genes are TRBV20-1 and TRBJ2-7, with D perhaps matching TRBD2 (6 bases). The V gene lost 3 bases and the J gene lost 6 bases, with 18 bases spanning the gap. CDR3 length equals 14 residues. The germline gives CDR1 DFQATT, CDR2 SNEGSKA (reference sequence). CDR3 loop: CSASDGTSSGEQYF. The CDR3 nucleotides are TGCAGTGCTAGTGACGGGACTTCCTCCGGCGAGCAGTACTTC.

This clonotype appeared many times. The chain carries TRBV5-1 and TRBJ1-1; 8 bases fit TRBD1. This CDR3 comprises 14 residues. V lost 4 bases, J lost 4 bases, and 6 bases stayed unmatched. Germline CDR1 and CDR2: SGHRS and YFSETQ. The CDR3 DNA reads TGCGCCAGCAGCCCGTTGACAGGGGTCACTGAAGCTTTCTTT. Residues: CASSPLTGVTEAFF.

This sequence joins TRBV20-1 and TRBJ2-6, with D possibly being TRBD1 (5 bases). The CDR3 runs 17 residues. Per germline, CDR1 DFQATT and CDR2 SNEGSKA (reference sequence). V was shortened by 3 bases and J by 4 bases, with 19 bases between the two germline ends. The DNA of the CDR3 is TGCAGTGCTAGTCCTGGACACCCATCTGCCGGGGCCAACGTCCTGACTTTC. It specifies CSASPGHPSAGANVLTF.

The chain recombines TRBV20-1 with TRBJ2-1; D remains ambiguous. CDR3 size: 11 residues. V lost 2 bases and J lost 10, with 9 bases in between. Germline loops: CDR1 DFQATT, CDR2 SNEGSKA (reference sequence). As DNA, the CDR3 is TGCAGTGCTAGATTAGTGTACGAGCAGTTCTTC. It specifies CSARLVYEQFF.

Only a few counts were recorded for this clonotype. The gene calls are TRBV11-2 and TRBJ2-1; 11 bases are shared with TRBD2. CDR3 length: 18 amino acids. J gave up 7 bases and V 5 bases, and 16 bases lay outside the gene matches. Germline values: CDR1 SGHAT, CDR2 FQNNGV. The CDR3 DNA sequence: TGTGCCAGCAGCCCAGGAAGACTAGCGGGGCGTTTCAGTAATGAGCAGTTCTTC. Protein: CASSPGRLAGRFSNEQFF.

This clonotype was picked up many times. The J gene is TRBJ2-4, the V gene TRBV20-1, with TRBD2 matching 9 bases. CDR1 is DFQATT and CDR2 is SNEGSKA in the germline V gene (reference sequence). With V trimmed by 4 bases and J by 1 base, 5 bases remained unmatched. This CDR3 has 15 residues. The CDR3 DNA follows: TGCAGTGCTATGAGTGGACTAGCGGCCAAAAACATTCAGTACTTC. Its protein product is CSAMSGLAAKNIQYF.

This clonotype was picked up a small number of times. The V call is TRBV9, the J call TRBJ2-3; TRBD2 agrees at 10 bases. The CDR3 sequence is 15 residues long. CDR1 and CDR2 (germline): SGDLS, YYNGEE. Trimming at V came to 4 bases and at J to 4 bases, leaving 6 bases not matched to a gene. The CDR3, as DNA: TGTGCCAGCAGCCCTAGCGGGAGCGTCGCAGATACGCAGTATTTT. This translates into CASSPSGSVADTQYF.

The rearrangement links TRBV7-2 to TRBJ1-1; 7 nucleotides line up with TRBD1. This CDR3 has 16 residues. Germline values: CDR1 SGHTA, CDR2 FQGNSA. The J segment lost 0 bases and the V segment lost 5 bases, leaving 9 bases of the junction unmatched. CDR3 nucleotide sequence: TGTGCCAGCAGCAGCAAGGCGGGACAGCTGAACACTGAAGCTTTCTTT. It is translated as CASSSKAGQLNTEAFF.

The rearrangement links TRBV2 to TRBJ2-5; D is possibly TRBD2 (6 bases). Germline CDR1 reads SNHLY; CDR2 reads FYNNEI. The V gene lost 3 bases and the J gene lost 7 bases, with 12 bases spanning the gap. CDR3 size: 13 residues. CDR3 in amino acids: CASSEAGIGTQYF. The CDR3 DNA follows: TGTGCCAGCAGTGAGGCGGGGATCGGGACCCAGTACTTC.

This chain joins TRBV11-3 and TRBJ1-6; D not certain. The germline V gene has CDR1 SGHNT and CDR2 YENEEA. V was pared by 4 bases and J by 7 bases, with 5 bases between. CDR3 length: 12 amino acids. CDR3 DNA: TGTGCCAGCAGCTCTCTGAATTCACCCCTCCACTTT. Translated: CASSSLNSPLHF. The full variable domain, with the rest looked up from reference TRBV11-3 and TRBJ1-6, is EAGVVQSPRYKIIEKKQPVAFWCNPISGHNTLYWYLQNLGQGPELLIRYENEEAVDDSQLPKDRFSAERLKGVDSTLKIQPAELGDSAVYLCASSSLNSPLHFGNGTRLTVT.

This rearrangement joins TRBV7-9 to TRBJ2-3, with 7 bases matching TRBD1. Germline lookup yields CDR1 SEHNR and CDR2 FQNEAQ (reference sequence). This CDR3 spans 13 amino acids. V lost 8 bases to trimming and J lost 6 bases; unmatched junction nucleotides: 8. CDR3 sequence: CASRQGPHDTQYF. CDR3 DNA sequence: TGTGCCAGCCGACAGGGACCCCACGATACGCAGTATTTT.

This clonotype was detected only a few times. The V gene is TRBV6-1, the J gene TRBJ1-2; TRBD1 aligns across 12 bases. Trimming at V came to 6 bases and at J to 7 bases, leaving 6 bases not matched to a gene. The germline V gene encodes CDR1 MNHNS and CDR2 SASEGT. The CDR3 extends over 14 amino acids. The CDR3 sequence: CASSRPGQGAGYTF. CDR3 in DNA: TGTGCCAGCAGCCGCCCGGGACAGGGGGCTGGCTACACCTTC.

The genes are TRBV3-1 and TRBJ1-1; D is unresolved. V was shortened by 1 base and J by 3 bases, with 12 bases between the two germline ends. The germline gives CDR1 LGHDT, CDR2 YNNKEL (reference sequence). This CDR3 contains 15 residues. As DNA, the CDR3 is TGTGCCAGCAGCCAAGGGTGGGGTTTTGACACTGAAGCTTTCTTT. Translated: CASSQGWGFDTEAFF.

This clonotype has more than one count but fewer than ten. CDR3 DNA: TGTGCCAGCAGTTACGGGGGTAGCGGGAGTGCTGAGCAGTTCTTC. It yields the protein CASSYGGSGSAEQFF. The rearrangement links TRBV6-2 or TRBV6-3 to TRBJ2-1; TRBD2 aligns across 9 bases. Per the germline V gene, CDR1 is MNHEY and CDR2 is SVGEGT. The V segment lost 2 bases and the J segment 9 bases; nucleotides outside the gene matches: 8. This CDR3 comprises 15 residues.

This clonotype occurred a few times. This rearrangement joins TRBV6-2 or TRBV6-3 to TRBJ2-1; 10 bases are shared with TRBD1. This CDR3 contains 15 residues. The V gene end was trimmed by 2 bases and the J gene end by 6 bases; junction bases not matched to a gene: 4. Germline V lookup: CDR1 MNHEY, CDR2 SVGEGT. The CDR3: CASSYGTGVGNEQFF. The CDR3 bases are TGTGCCAGCAGTTACGGGACAGGGGTGGGCAATGAGCAGTTCTTC.

The rearrangement links TRBV27 to TRBJ2-1; 11 bases match TRBD2. Germline assignment: CDR1 MNHEY and CDR2 SMNVEV (reference sequence). The CDR3 has 16 residues. V lost 5 bases, J lost 7 bases, and 10 bases stayed unmatched. The CDR3 sequence: CASSTPGRTSGNEQFF. In DNA, the CDR3 is TGTGCCAGCAGTACTCCTGGGCGGACTAGCGGGAATGAGCAGTTCTTC.